The 14 T cell receptor beta chains presented below share a single source sample, sequenced in a study of T-cell reconstitution after alpha-beta-depleted transplantation in children. The library targeted TCRbeta and was prepared with unique molecular identifiers. TCRdb itself ran the PCR reads through MiXCR, one entry per CDR3 protein. The sample holds approximately 250,000 distinct CDR3 sequences, 9.7% seen once. Material: PBMCs from the stem cell graft donor, obtained from the stem cell graft. The receptors derive from a human donor who donated a stem cell graft to a child with SCID.

In this sample, this clonotype turned up many times. The chain is built from TRBV6-5 and TRBJ1-2; D is undetermined. V was trimmed by 4 bases and J by 2 bases, leaving 17 bases between them. This CDR3 region has 16 residues. Germline V gene lookup returns CDR1 MNHEY and CDR2 SVGAGI. DNA of the CDR3: TGTGCCAGCAGTTCATCGGGTAGTCCGAGCAACTATGGCTACACCTTC. This sequence encodes CASSSSGSPSNYGYTF.

At least ten counts were recorded for this clonotype. The chain combines TRBV5-1 with TRBJ1-2; D is unresolved. V lost 0 bases and J lost 4, with 4 bases in between. Germline CDR1 SGHRS, CDR2 YFSETQ. CDR3 length: 12 residues. The CDR3 is CASSLDGYGYTF. The CDR3 DNA is TGCGCCAGCAGCTTGGACGGCTATGGCTACACCTTC.

The rearrangement uses TRBV12-3 or TRBV12-4 and TRBJ1-1; D might be TRBD1 (6 bases). V was shortened by 10 bases and J by 0 bases, with 21 bases between the two germline ends. The CDR3 runs to 16 residues. In DNA form, the CDR3 reads TGTGCCACCTTCCGGGGGAGGGGGAGCATGAACACTGAAGCTTTCTTT. It yields the protein CATFRGRGSMNTEAFF.

This clonotype occurred many times. The chain combines TRBV20-1 with TRBJ1-5, with TRBD1 matching over 8 bases. CDR1 is DFQATT and CDR2 is SNEGSKA in the germline V gene (reference sequence). V gave up 4 bases and J gave up 0 bases; unmatched junction bases: 14. This CDR3 region has 18 residues. The CDR3 nucleotides read TGCAGTGCTACAACTTCATCCGGGACAGGAGTTAGCAATCAGCCCCAGCATTTT. It translates to CSATTSSGTGVSNQPQHF.

This clonotype was detected many times. This chain joins TRBV27 and TRBJ1-2; D is undetermined. CDR1 MNHEY and CDR2 SMNVEV come from the germline V gene (reference sequence). Trimming pared 6 bases from V and 8 bases from J, leaving 16 bases between. The CDR3 is made up of 13 amino acids. CDR3 DNA sequence: TGTGCCAGCAGCTCGGGTCTCCACCGGGGCTACACCTTC. It specifies CASSSGLHRGYTF.

For this clonotype: Possible read error: a much larger clone is one base away. This chain uses TRBV12-3 or TRBV12-4 with TRBJ2-3; tentatively, D is TRBD2 (6 bases). CDR3 length equals 14 residues. The CDR3 nucleotides read TGTCCCAGCAGTTTAGCGGCCACCACAGATACGCAGTATTTT. Encoded protein: CPSSLAATTDTQYF.

This clonotype was counted a few times. V and J are TRBV5-1 and TRBJ2-1, with a tentative D call TRBD1 (6 bases). V was trimmed by 2 bases and J by 4 bases, leaving 16 bases between them. Germline lookup yields CDR1 SGHRS and CDR2 YFSETQ. This CDR3 is 16 amino acids long. CDR3 region: CASSLNFATGYNEQFF. The CDR3, as DNA: TGCGCCAGCAGCTTAAATTTTGCGACAGGTTACAATGAGCAGTTCTTC.

This clonotype was found many times. This chain connects TRBV11-2 to TRBJ2-7; the D call may be TRBD1 or TRBD2 (5 bases each). V was shortened by 4 bases and J by 0 bases, with 16 bases between the two germline ends. Per germline, CDR1 SGHAT and CDR2 FQNNGV. The CDR3 totals 16 residues. The CDR3 DNA follows: TGTGCCAGCAGCTCCCCCCGGGGCGTCAGCTCCTACGAGCAGTACTTC. Its translation is CASSSPRGVSSYEQYF.

This clonotype came up many times. CDR3 sequence reads: CASSDRTGGNTEAFF. The CDR3 nucleotides read TGCGCCAGCAGCGACCGGACAGGTGGGAACACTGAAGCTTTCTTT. This chain uses TRBV5-1 with TRBJ1-1, with 7 positions matching TRBD1. CDR3 length equals 15 residues. Trimming took 4 bases from V and 1 from J; bases not matched to a gene: 7. From germline, CDR1 is SGHRS and CDR2 YFSETQ.

The sample holds many counts of this clonotype. CDR3 amino acids: CSARDPDRENYGYTF. The DNA of the CDR3 is TGCAGTGCTAGAGATCCAGACAGGGAAAACTATGGCTACACCTTC. V is TRBV20-1 and J is TRBJ1-2; 7 bases line up with TRBD1. Germline-derived CDR1 and CDR2 are DFQATT and SNEGSKA (reference sequence). V trimming: 0 bases; J trimming: 2 bases; junction bases outside the gene matches: 6. The CDR3 totals 15 residues.

Notes on this clonotype: With a much larger clone just one base away, this may be a read error. This chain connects TRBV12-3 or TRBV12-4 to TRBJ1-4; D uncertain. The CDR3 is 14 residues long. CDR3 in DNA: TGTGCCACCAGTTCCCGTCTAGCTAATGAAAAACTGTTTTTT. Residues: CATSSRLANEKLFF.

This clonotype appeared many times. This sequence joins TRBV2 and TRBJ1-6, with D possibly TRBD1 on 6 matching bases. Germline loops: CDR1 SNHLY, CDR2 FYNNEI. Trimming removed 0 bases at V and 13 bases at J, with 16 bases between. CDR3 size: 15 residues. The CDR3 sequence is CASSEALNREGPLHF. The DNA for the CDR3 is TGTGCCAGCAGTGAAGCCCTGAACAGGGAAGGGCCCCTCCACTTT.

This clonotype was seen ten or more times. This chain connects TRBV20-1 to TRBJ1-2; 7 bases line up with TRBD1. CDR1 is DFQATT, CDR2 SNEGSKA, per germline (reference sequence). The V and J ends lost 6 bases and 2 bases, in that order; junction bases with no gene match: 9. The CDR3 is 14 amino acids. The CDR3 reads CSATPQGRNYGYTF. The CDR3, as DNA: TGCAGTGCAACGCCACAGGGGCGAAACTATGGCTACACCTTC.

The sample holds many counts of this clonotype. The CDR3 region is CASSLVAPGPQAGELFF. CDR3 DNA sequence: TGCGCCAGCAGCTTGGTGGCCCCGGGACCGCAGGCCGGGGAGCTGTTTTTT. The gene calls are TRBV5-1 and TRBJ2-2; D assignment may be TRBD1 or TRBD2 (5 bases each). Between the trimmed V and J ends, which lost 0 bases and 6 bases, there was a span of 18 bases. Germline V gene data show CDR1 as SGHRS and CDR2 as YFSETQ. The CDR3 is 17 amino acids.